The 5 T cell receptor beta chains below all came from one sample that was sequenced in a study of molecular identifiers for immune sequencing clone quantification. A single record per CDR3 protein comes from TCRdb applying MiXCR to the PCR reads. The sample includes hundreds of thousands of distinct CDR3 sequences, just under 20% of them seen just once. The sequencing input was naive CD8+ T cells from blood, with Jurkat cell RNA spiked in. This sample's subset: FACS-sorted CD8+CD4-CCR7+CD45RA+ naive T cells. These receptors all come from a human donor in good health. Some libraries in this study had Jurkat cell RNA spiked in.

Worth noting for this clonotype: This could be a read error, since a much larger clone is one nucleotide away. The chain couples TRBV10-3 to TRBJ2-5; 8 bases are shared with TRBD1. V shed 5 bases, J shed 5 bases, and the junction held 4 bases outside the gene matches. Germline V CDR1 and CDR2: ENHRY, SYGVKD. This CDR3 spans 13 amino acids. The CDR3 loop is CAISPGGGETQYF. The CDR3 DNA follows: TGTGCCATCAGTCCAGGGGGCGGGGAGACCCAGTACTTC.

This clonotype was observed a few times. The chain recombines TRBV7-9 with TRBJ2-2; D not resolved. Trimming pared 4 bases from V and 6 bases from J, leaving 6 bases between. The germline CDR1 and CDR2 sequences are SEHNR and FQNEAQ (reference sequence). The CDR3 extends over 12 amino acids. As DNA, the CDR3 is TGTGCCAGCAGCTACCTGGCCGGGGAGCTGTTTTTT. It is translated as CASSYLAGELFF. Full variable domain (missing parts from reference TRBV7-9 and TRBJ2-2): DTGVSQNPRHKITKRGQNVTFRCDPISEHNRLYWYRQTLGQGPEFLTYFQNEAQLEKSRLLSDRFSAERPKGSFSTLEIQRTEQGDSAMYLCASSYLAGELFFGEGSRLTVL.

The table lists this clonotype with many counts. J is TRBJ1-2 and V is TRBV19; D might be TRBD1 (5 bases). Looked up from germline, CDR1 is LNHDA and CDR2 is SQIVND (reference sequence). The V end lost 3 bases, the J end lost 5 bases, and 10 bases lay between the germline ends. The CDR3 consists of 13 residues. CDR3 sequence (DNA): TGTGCCAGTAGTATTGAAGGGACTTATGGCTACACCTTC. Translation gives CASSIEGTYGYTF. Complete variable domain (other parts from reference TRBV19 and TRBJ1-2): DGGITQSPKYLFRKEGQNVTLSCEQNLNHDAMYWYRQDPGQGLRLIYYSQIVNDFQKGDIAEGYSVSREKKESFPLTVTSAQKNPTAFYLCASSIEGTYGYTFGSGTRLTVV.

Of note for this clonotype: A read error may explain this, as a much larger clone is one base away. The chain carries TRBV4-3 and TRBJ1-2; D call uncertain. The CDR3 is 14 amino acids. CDR1 and CDR2 from the germline V gene are LGHNA and YSLEER. The chain's CDR3 is CACSQDPYNYGYTF. The CDR3 region has the DNA TGCGCCTGCAGCCAAGATCCGTATAACTATGGCTACACCTTC.

The chain links TRBV12-3 or TRBV12-4 to TRBJ2-3; D remains ambiguous. CDR3 size: 14 residues. V gave up 0 bases and J gave up 1 base, with 5 bases separating them. The DNA for the CDR3 is TGTGCCAGCAGTTTAGCGATACGCACAGATACGCAGTATTTT. This translates into CASSLAIRTDTQYF.